This TCR beta chain was retrieved from a study of cytomegalovirus exposure and HLA in healthy donors. The trim removed 8 bases at V and 2 bases at J, leaving 12 bases unmatched. The V gene's germline CDR1 is MDHEN and CDR2 SYDVKM. This CDR3 comprises 16 residues. Some clones are missing from TCRdb's copy, which holds only in-frame ones; the method was immunoSEQ multiplex PCR. The sample lists 150,000 to 200,000 clones, around nine tenths seen once, with 3.5% to 4.5% in the top ten. The clonotype originates from a man younger than 35 in good health and CMV-seropositive. The sequencing input was PBMCs. J is TRBJ1-5 and V is TRBV28; 7 bases map to TRBD1. CDR3 DNA: TGTGCCAGCGAACATAGGGGGCGCGGGGGCAATCAGCCCCAGCATTTT. The encoded protein is CASEHRGRGGNQPQHF.